This entry lists 22 T cell receptor beta chains sequenced from one sample in a study of identical twins. Each CDR3 protein is one row after TCRdb ran MiXCR on the 5' RACE reads. Here the sample spans hundreds of thousands of distinct CDR3 sequences, under 25% being singletons. This same sample was also taken into another study, of yellow fever vaccine responses in identical twins.

The material sequenced was CD4+ T cells sorted from blood. The receptors were gathered from a woman under 30 in good health.

This chain uses TRBV27 with TRBJ2-1, with D perhaps TRBD1 (5 bases). Looked up from germline, CDR1 is MNHEY and CDR2 is SMNVEV (reference sequence). V lost 5 bases and J lost 7, with 9 bases in between. CDR3 length: 12 amino acids. CDR3 region: CASSTRTNEQFF. Here the CDR3 DNA reads TGTGCCAGCAGTACCCGGACAAATGAGCAGTTCTTC.

V gene TRBV20-1 combines with J gene TRBJ2-3; D is unclear. V lost 1 base, J lost 1 base, and 9 bases lay in between. CDR1 is DFQATT, CDR2 SNEGSKA, per germline (reference sequence). CDR3 length: 14 amino acids. The chain's CDR3 is CSARASMGTDTQYF. As DNA, the CDR3 is TGCAGTGCTAGAGCGTCTATGGGCACAGATACGCAGTATTTT.

V and J are TRBV6-1 and TRBJ2-7, with 11 nucleotides matching TRBD2. The ends lost 7 bases at V and 4 bases at J; junction bases unmatched: 9. The CDR3 covers 15 residues. Germline V gene data show CDR1 as MNHNS and CDR2 as SASEGT. The CDR3 loop is CASTLGLAGPYEQYF. The CDR3 DNA reads as TGTGCCAGCACCCTTGGACTAGCGGGCCCTTACGAGCAGTACTTC.

The chain has TRBV18 and TRBJ2-5; the D is unclear. The germline gives CDR1 KGHSH, CDR2 LQKENI. Trimming removed 2 bases at V and 2 bases at J, with 12 bases between. This CDR3 contains 15 residues. The CDR3 loop is CASSPMRHLQETQYF. For the CDR3, the DNA is TGTGCCAGCTCACCAATGAGGCACCTACAAGAGACCCAGTACTTC.

This clonotype was recorded a few times. CDR3 bases: TGCAGTGCTAGGCCACCAACGGGGACTGAAGCTTTCTTT. It is translated as CSARPPTGTEAFF. The chain is built from TRBV20-1 and TRBJ1-1; D is unresolved. This CDR3 has 13 amino acids. Trimming took 3 bases from V and 5 from J, leaving 13 bases between them. In germline, CDR1 is DFQATT, CDR2 SNEGSKA (reference sequence).

This chain links TRBV7-8 with TRBJ2-1; TRBD1 is a possible D gene (5 bases). The V end was cut by 0 bases, the J end by 4 bases, with 16 bases between. Germline CDR1 is SGHVS and CDR2 is FQNEAQ. The CDR3 length is 17 residues. For the CDR3, the DNA is TGTGCCAGCAGCTTAGCGCGTGGCAGGGCCGATTACAATGAGCAGTTCTTC. Protein sequence: CASSLARGRADYNEQFF. Full variable domain (rest looked up from reference TRBV7-8 and TRBJ2-1): GAGVSQSPRYKVAKRGQDVALRCDPISGHVSLFWYQQALGQGPEFLTYFQNEAQLDKSGLPSDRFFAERPEGSVSTLKIQRTQQEDSAVYLCASSLARGRADYNEQFFGPGTRLTVL.

The rearrangement uses TRBV6-1 and TRBJ2-7; D is undetermined. CDR1 and CDR2 (germline): MNHNS, SASEGT. Trimming pared 10 bases from V and 3 bases from J, leaving 19 bases between. CDR3 length: 14 residues. CDR3 region: CATLNWGPIYEQYF. The CDR3 region has the DNA TGTGCCACTCTAAATTGGGGTCCCATCTACGAGCAGTACTTC.

This clonotype was picked up a small number of times. The rearrangement uses TRBV20-1 and TRBJ2-3, with 9 bases matching TRBD2. The germline gives CDR1 DFQATT, CDR2 SNEGSKA (reference sequence). The CDR3 runs 14 residues. J gave up 6 bases and V 6 bases, and 10 bases lay outside the gene matches. For the CDR3, the DNA is TGCAGTGCAGCACGCGGGGGGGCGGCGGATACGCAGTATTTT. It codes for CSAARGGAADTQYF.

This clonotype has only a few counts. This sequence joins TRBV5-6 and TRBJ2-5, with 7 bases lining up with TRBD1. After removal of 4 bases from V and 3 bases from J, the junction contained 6 bases not matched to a gene. The CDR3 is 14 amino acids. Germline V gene lookup returns CDR1 SGHDT and CDR2 YYEEEE. Here the CDR3 reads CASSPTGKEETQYF. The CDR3 coding sequence is TGTGCCAGCAGCCCGACAGGGAAGGAAGAGACCCAGTACTTC.

V gene TRBV6-1 combines with J gene TRBJ2-7; TRBD2 aligns across 8 bases. Germline assignment: CDR1 MNHNS and CDR2 SASEGT. V trimming: 6 bases; J trimming: 3 bases; junction bases outside the gene matches: 7. This CDR3 spans 14 amino acids. CDR3 region: CASSSGGGNYEQYF. The CDR3, as DNA: TGTGCCAGCAGCTCCGGGGGGGGTAACTACGAGCAGTACTTC.

This chain joins TRBV11-2 and TRBJ2-7; the match to TRBD1 covers 7 bases. CDR1 SGHAT and CDR2 FQNNGV come from the germline V gene. The CDR3 contains 14 residues. The ends lost 4 bases at V and 0 bases at J; junction bases unmatched: 3. The CDR3 DNA reads as TGTGCCAGCAGCTCCCACAGGGGCTCCTACGAGCAGTACTTC. This encodes CASSSHRGSYEQYF.

The chain combines TRBV10-3 with TRBJ1-1; 7 bases are a match to TRBD1. The V gene's germline CDR1 is ENHRY and CDR2 SYGVKD. V shed 9 bases, J shed 0 bases, and the junction held 1 base outside the gene matches. The CDR3 extends over 12 amino acids. CDR3: CAMQGVNTEAFF. The CDR3 DNA reads as TGTGCCATGCAGGGGGTGAACACTGAAGCTTTCTTT.

This clonotype came up a few times. The gene calls are TRBV3-1 and TRBJ2-7; perhaps TRBD2 as D (5 bases). The germline V and J ends were trimmed by 1 base and 1 base, with 14 bases remaining between them. Germline V gene lookup returns CDR1 LGHDT and CDR2 YNNKEL (reference sequence). CDR3 size: 16 residues. CDR3 nucleotide sequence: TGTGCCAGCAGCCAAGTCACGACCGGGAAGTCCTACGAGCAGTACTTC. This gives the protein CASSQVTTGKSYEQYF.

The chain uses TRBV12-3 or TRBV12-4 and TRBJ2-4; D is ambiguous. V was shortened by 9 bases and J by 0 bases, with 9 bases between the two germline ends. This CDR3 has 13 amino acids. The DNA of the CDR3 is TGTGCCAGTCGAGCCCTAGCCAAAAACATTCAGTACTTC. Protein: CASRALAKNIQYF.

The chain recombines TRBV11-1 with TRBJ2-1; 9 bases are a match to TRBD2. Unmatched junction bases numbered 10, after V lost 1 base and J lost 12 bases. Germline V gene data show CDR1 as SGHAT and CDR2 as FQDESV (reference sequence). The CDR3 runs 15 residues. The DNA for the CDR3 is TGTGCCAGCAGCTTAGTAACGGCTAGCGGGATGGTGCAGTTCTTC. Its protein product is CASSLVTASGMVQFF.

The chain recombines TRBV12-3 or TRBV12-4 with TRBJ2-1; D unresolved. The CDR3 totals 14 residues. The V gene lost 5 bases and the J gene lost 4 bases, with 12 bases spanning the gap. The CDR3 is CASSPFVTYNEQFF. The CDR3 DNA follows: TGTGCCAGCAGTCCTTTCGTCACGTACAATGAGCAGTTCTTC.

CDR3 residues: CASNTGLAGGTDTQYF. The CDR3 DNA reads TGTGCCAGCAATACGGGTTTGGCGGGGGGCACAGATACGCAGTATTTT. The V call is TRBV6-1, the J call TRBJ2-3; 7 nucleotides match TRBD2. CDR1 and CDR2 (germline): MNHNS, SASEGT. V trimming: 7 bases; J trimming: 1 base; junction bases outside the gene matches: 11. The length of the CDR3 is 16 residues.

This chain links TRBV5-5 with TRBJ2-5; 10 nucleotides match TRBD2. The CDR3 has 15 residues. Germline CDR1 and CDR2: SGHKS and YYEKEE (reference sequence). The ends lost 4 bases at V and 4 bases at J; junction bases unmatched: 7. The CDR3 sequence is CASSPSGRVPETQYF. CDR3 in DNA: TGTGCCAGCAGCCCAAGCGGGAGGGTACCAGAGACCCAGTACTTC.

The chain couples TRBV29-1 to TRBJ2-7; 7 bases fit TRBD1. Germline V CDR1 and CDR2: SQVTM, ANQGSEA. The CDR3 contains 14 residues. Germline trimming cut 4 bases from V and 5 bases from J; bases unmatched to any gene: 11. The CDR3 DNA follows: TGCAGCGTTGGTGTCGTCAGGGGGTCTAACGAGCAGTACGTC. Protein: CSVGVVRGSNEQYV.

The rearrangement uses TRBV10-3 and TRBJ2-2; TRBD1 matches at 8 bases. Per germline, CDR1 ENHRY and CDR2 SYGVKD. This CDR3 contains 15 residues. V was clipped by 5 bases and J by 0 bases; unmatched bases: 2. The chain's CDR3 is CAISKTGANTGELFF. For the CDR3, the DNA is TGTGCCATCAGTAAGACAGGGGCGAACACCGGGGAGCTGTTTTTT.

This chain connects TRBV9 to TRBJ2-7, with TRBD1 matching 7 bases. V lost 0 bases and J lost 2; bases outside the gene matches: 5. Germline V gives CDR1 SGDLS, CDR2 YYNGEE. The CDR3 covers 15 residues. CDR3 loop: CASSVGGQRPYEQYV. CDR3 in DNA: TGTGCCAGCAGCGTAGGGGGACAGAGACCCTACGAGCAGTACGTC.

The gene calls are TRBV18 and TRBJ1-2; D unclear. Germline loops: CDR1 KGHSH, CDR2 LQKENI. The V end lost 4 bases, the J end lost 3 bases, and 9 bases lay between the germline ends. The CDR3 loop spans 13 amino acids. This CDR3 is CASSQGKDYGYTF. The DNA of the CDR3 is TGTGCCAGCTCACAGGGAAAGGACTATGGCTACACCTTC. Supplemented by reference TRBV18 and TRBJ1-2, the full variable domain reads NAGVMQNPRHLVRRRGQEARLRCSPMKGHSHVYWYRQLPEEGLKFMVYLQKENIIDESGMPKERFSAEFPKEGPSILRIQQVVRGDSAAYFCASSQGKDYGYTFGSGTRLTVV.